The 2 T cell receptor beta chains reported below all come from one sample, sequenced in a study of metastatic and nonmetastatic thyroid tumors. Among the patients, none had received any treatment before thyroid surgery. Via MiXCR, TCRdb re-called the PCR reads. The sample has about 69,000 clones; 14% are singletons. Sequences were obtained from blood. Every receptor here comes from a male donor with papillary thyroid cancer or a benign thyroid nodule (not recorded which). Some clones in this sample may be carry-over from other donors' samples.

This clone was counted a few times. At one boundary the junction diverges from the germline segment, which might be a read error. The rearrangement joins TRBV12-3 or TRBV12-4 to TRBJ1-2; 8 bases are shared with TRBD1. The CDR3 totals 15 residues. The CDR3, as DNA: TGTGTCAGCCTTTGGAACAGAGGGACAGGCGCCTCGTACACCTTC. This gives the protein CVSLWNRGTGASYTF.

The rearrangement links TRBV6-2 or TRBV6-3 to TRBJ2-1, with 9 bases identical to TRBD2. The CDR3 has 19 amino acids. In germline, CDR1 is MNHEY, CDR2 SVGEGT. The V gene end was trimmed by 2 bases and the J gene end by 4 bases; junction bases not matched to a gene: 15. The CDR3 DNA follows: TGTGCCAGCAGTTACGTCATTTGGTTGGCTAGCGGGGAATACAATGAGCAGTTCTTC. Its translation: CASSYVIWLASGEYNEQFF.